These 23 T cell receptor beta chains were all obtained from the same sample, sequenced in a study of patients and donors after allogeneic stem cell transplantation. TCRdb recomputed calls from the RT-PCR reads with MiXCR, one row per CDR3 protein. The sample records about 960,000 distinct CDR3 sequences, 18% being singletons. Specimen: blood, either unsorted or a sorted T cell fraction (not recorded which). Receptors were obtained from a human donor who was either an allogeneic HSCT recipient or a stem cell or donor lymphocyte infusion donor (not recorded which). It is not recorded whose cells these are; they may come from a transplant donor.

In this sample, this clonotype turned up a few times. This rearrangement joins TRBV6-5 to TRBJ2-3; no reliable D call. From germline, CDR1 is MNHEY and CDR2 SVGAGI. Trimming took 0 bases from V and 0 from J, leaving 13 bases between them. This CDR3 has 17 amino acids. CDR3 protein: CASSYSKTQASTDTQYF. DNA for the CDR3: TGTGCCAGCAGTTACTCGAAAACCCAGGCTAGCACAGATACGCAGTATTTT.

V usage is TRBV5-1 and J usage is TRBJ1-2; no firm D call. The CDR3 extends over 12 amino acids. The V and J ends lost 0 bases and 7 bases respectively, with 7 bases between them. CDR1 and CDR2 (germline): SGHRS, YFSETQ. The CDR3 reads CASSLEDRGYTF. Here the CDR3 DNA reads TGCGCCAGCAGCTTGGAAGATCGTGGCTACACCTTC.

V usage is TRBV12-3 or TRBV12-4 and J usage is TRBJ2-1; D uncertain. Trimming stripped 3 bases from V and 9 bases from J, with 15 bases between. The CDR3 loop spans 14 amino acids. CDR3 DNA: TGTGCCAGCAGTTTCTTGCGGAGTGGGCGTGAGCAGTTCTTC. Translating gives CASSFLRSGREQFF.

This clonotype was recorded a few times. The chain links TRBV24-1 to TRBJ2-1; 9 nucleotides agree with TRBD2. J lost 3 bases, V lost 7 bases, and 6 bases had no gene match. Germline assignment: CDR1 KGHDR and CDR2 SFDVKD. The CDR3 covers 15 residues. CDR3 DNA sequence: TGTGCCACCAGAAATAGCGGGAGATTCTACAATGAGCAGTTCTTC. This gives the protein CATRNSGRFYNEQFF.

This clonotype occurred a few times. The V call is TRBV5-4, the J call TRBJ2-1; 8 nucleotides match TRBD2. Germline V CDR1 and CDR2: SGHNT, YYREEE (reference sequence). V was clipped by 4 bases and J by 0 bases; unmatched bases: 12. The CDR3 totals 18 residues. CDR3: CASSRGGSGVSSYNEQFF. The CDR3 coding sequence is TGTGCCAGCAGCCGGGGGGGAAGCGGGGTGAGCTCCTACAATGAGCAGTTCTTC.

This clonotype was seen many times. The J gene is TRBJ2-1, the V gene TRBV29-1, with TRBD2 as a possible D gene (5 bases). Trimming left V 7 bases short and J 5 bases short, with 27 bases between. The CDR3 is made up of 17 amino acids. CDR1 and CDR2 (germline): SQVTM, ANQGSEA. CDR3 amino acids: CSADKALALDPNNEQFF. As DNA, the CDR3 is TGCAGCGCTGACAAGGCTTTAGCGCTCGACCCCAACAATGAGCAGTTCTTC.

This clonotype came up a few times. This chain connects TRBV29-1 to TRBJ2-1; 11 positions agree with TRBD2. Germline trimming cut 5 bases from V and 9 bases from J; bases unmatched to any gene: 6. CDR1 SQVTM and CDR2 ANQGSEA come from the germline V gene. The CDR3 spans 13 residues. CDR3 bases: TGCAGCGTTCGACTAGCGGGATCGATTGAGCAGTTCTTC. It specifies CSVRLAGSIEQFF.

The chain couples TRBV7-6 to TRBJ2-5; no firm D call. V shed 3 bases and J shed 6 bases, with 5 bases lying between them. CDR1 and CDR2 from the germline V gene are SGHVS and FNYEAQ. The CDR3 is 11 residues long. The CDR3 reads CASSFTKTQYF. CDR3 in DNA: TGTGCCAGCAGCTTTACGAAGACCCAGTACTTC. Full variable domain (outside the CDR3, taken from reference TRBV7-6 and TRBJ2-5): GAGVSQSPRYKVTKRGQDVALRCDPISGHVSLYWYRQALGQGPEFLTYFNYEAQQDKSGLPNDRFSAERPEGSISTLTIQRTEQRDSAMYRCASSFTKTQYFGPGTRLLVL.

This rearrangement joins TRBV7-2 to TRBJ1-3, with D possibly TRBD1 on 5 matching bases. CDR1 and CDR2 from the germline V gene are SGHTA and FQGNSA. V was cut by 2 bases and J by 2 bases, with 10 bases left in between. The CDR3 runs to 15 residues. As DNA, the CDR3 is TGTGCCAGCAGCTTAACCAGGGAGACTGGAAACACCATATATTTT. This translates into CASSLTRETGNTIYF.

The sample holds many counts of this clonotype. The chain links TRBV5-1 to TRBJ1-1; 7 bases map to TRBD1. J gave up 2 bases and V 2 bases, and 6 bases lay outside the gene matches. The V gene's germline CDR1 is SGHRS and CDR2 YFSETQ. This CDR3 has 15 residues. The DNA for the CDR3 is TGCGCCAGCAGCTTCCTGGGACAGCAAAACACTGAAGCTTTCTTT. It codes for CASSFLGQQNTEAFF.

J is TRBJ2-7 and V is TRBV7-8; 10 nucleotides agree with TRBD2. The CDR3 spans 15 residues. Germline V CDR1 and CDR2: SGHVS, FQNEAQ. V was clipped by 5 bases and J by 6 bases; unmatched bases: 10. The CDR3 sequence: CASSPRSGRTPEQYF. The CDR3 DNA follows: TGTGCCAGCAGCCCCCGTAGCGGGAGGACGCCCGAGCAGTACTTC.

This clonotype was seen more than once but under ten times. V and J are TRBV7-9 and TRBJ1-1; possibly TRBD1 for D (5 bases). Germline V CDR1 and CDR2: SEHNR, FQNEAQ (reference sequence). The V end was cut by 5 bases, the J end by 2 bases, with 12 bases between. The CDR3 runs to 14 residues. CDR3 nucleotides: TGTGCCAGCAGCGGGGGACTGATCAACACTGAAGCTTTCTTT. This codes for CASSGGLINTEAFF.

This clonotype was seen a handful of times. CDR3 sequence (DNA): TGTGCCTGGAGTGTACGGGACAGAAAAGAGACCCAGTACTTC. Protein sequence: CAWSVRDRKETQYF. This chain joins TRBV30 and TRBJ2-5; the match to TRBD1 covers 7 bases. Germline values: CDR1 GTSNPN, CDR2 SVGIG (reference sequence). The junction had 4 bases not matched to a gene; V was cut back by 0 bases and J by 3 bases. This CDR3 region has 14 residues.

This clonotype was detected ten times or more. The V call is TRBV12-3 or TRBV12-4, the J call TRBJ1-1; 9 bases line up with TRBD1. V dropped 5 bases and J dropped 7; count of bases not matched to a gene: 8. This CDR3 spans 14 amino acids. Written as DNA, the CDR3 is TGTGCCAGCAGTCCGACAGGGGGTATAGGTGAAGCTTTCTTT. Translation: CASSPTGGIGEAFF.

The sample holds a few counts of this clonotype. The chain uses TRBV4-3 and TRBJ1-2; no clear D. The CDR3 is 16 amino acids. Trimming took 4 bases from V and 1 from J, leaving 16 bases between them. Germline CDR1 and CDR2: LGHNA and YSLEER. CDR3: CASSRTRGGDNYGYTF. Here the CDR3 DNA reads TGCGCCAGCAGCCGGACCCGAGGAGGAGATAACTATGGCTACACCTTC.

The rearrangement links TRBV5-1 to TRBJ2-2, with 7 bases that match TRBD1. CDR3 length: 14 amino acids. CDR1 is SGHRS, CDR2 YFSETQ, per germline. Trimming at V came to 4 bases and at J to 6 bases, leaving 6 bases not matched to a gene. The DNA of the CDR3 is TGCGCCAGCAGCCTTGGACAGGTCCCCGGGGAGCTGTTTTTT. This translates into CASSLGQVPGELFF.

The rearrangement joins TRBV12-3 or TRBV12-4 to TRBJ2-7; 7 nucleotides line up with TRBD2. Trimming at V came to 5 bases and at J to 2 bases, leaving 9 bases not matched to a gene. The CDR3 has 15 amino acids. The CDR3 reads CASSIWGGDPYEQYF. The CDR3 DNA is TGTGCCAGCAGTATATGGGGGGGTGACCCCTACGAGCAGTACTTC.

This clonotype was seen repeatedly, ten times or more. V and J are TRBV12-3 or TRBV12-4 and TRBJ2-7; D gene unclear. Trimming pared 1 base from V and 1 base from J, leaving 8 bases between. This CDR3 spans 14 amino acids. CDR3 sequence reads: CASSLVHRSYEQYF. The CDR3 DNA reads TGTGCCAGCAGTTTAGTTCATAGATCCTACGAGCAGTACTTC.

The chain employs TRBV6-2 or TRBV6-3 and TRBJ1-5, with D maybe TRBD1 (5 bases). V lost 0 bases and J 0 bases, leaving 12 bases between the germline ends. The CDR3 runs to 17 residues. Germline values: CDR1 MNHEY, CDR2 SVGEGT. CDR3 sequence reads: CASSYSLWTNSNQPQHF. The CDR3 DNA reads as TGTGCCAGCAGTTACTCGCTCTGGACAAATAGCAATCAGCCCCAGCATTTT.

This clonotype has ten or more counts. The rearrangement links TRBV28 to TRBJ1-6, with no clear D. The CDR3 loop spans 12 amino acids. With 7 bases removed from V and 9 bases from J, the gap between germline ends came to 10 bases. Germline CDR1 MDHEN, CDR2 SYDVKM. The CDR3 loop is CASTRKISPLHF. The CDR3 region has the DNA TGTGCCAGCACCCGAAAGATTTCACCCCTCCACTTT.

This sequence joins TRBV29-1 and TRBJ2-1, with D possibly matching TRBD1 (6 bases). Per the germline V gene, CDR1 is SQVTM and CDR2 is ANQGSEA. V dropped 4 bases and J dropped 7 bases, with 17 bases sitting between them. The CDR3 contains 14 residues. This CDR3 is CSVVGGAARNEQFF. CDR3 DNA sequence: TGCAGCGTTGTTGGGGGCGCCGCACGGAATGAGCAGTTCTTC.

A few counts support this clonotype. The chain joins TRBV20-1 to TRBJ2-3, with 11 positions matching TRBD2. The length of the CDR3 is 16 residues. After removal of 3 bases from V and 3 bases from J, the junction contained 8 bases not matched to a gene. Germline CDR1 reads DFQATT; CDR2 reads SNEGSKA (reference sequence). In DNA, the CDR3 is TGCAGTGCTAGTACTAGCGGGGGCCCGGGAACAGATACGCAGTATTTT. Protein: CSASTSGGPGTDTQYF.

The chain is built from TRBV7-6 and TRBJ2-7, with D perhaps matching TRBD2 (5 bases). Trimming removed 4 bases from V and 0 bases from J, with 13 bases in between. The CDR3 extends over 15 amino acids. CDR1 is SGHVS and CDR2 is FNYEAQ in the germline V gene. The chain's CDR3 is CASSSLPGNSYEQYF. CDR3 sequence (DNA): TGTGCCAGCAGCTCCCTCCCCGGGAACTCCTACGAGCAGTACTTC.